The 25 T cell receptor beta chains below were found in one sample sequenced in a study of T cell responses to AZD1222 COVID-19 vaccine. Here immunoSEQ multiplex PCR was the method, and the copy in TCRdb shows in-frame clones only, minus some. The table lists tens of thousands of clones, roughly four fifths of them singletons. The sample here was peripheral blood, taken on day 0 of AZD1222 vaccination. Receptors originate from an adult in good health.

The gene calls are TRBV6-2 or TRBV6-3 and TRBJ2-5; TRBD1 aligns across 10 bases. Per the germline V gene, CDR1 is MNHEY and CDR2 is SVGEGT. This CDR3 contains 17 residues. The V gene end was trimmed by 5 bases and the J gene end by 1 base; junction bases not matched to a gene: 10. This CDR3 is CASSPLRTGGFQETQYF. The CDR3 region has the DNA TGTGCCAGCAGTCCCCTCCGGACAGGGGGTTTCCAAGAGACCCAGTACTTC.

This chain connects TRBV10-3 to TRBJ2-7; possible D gene TRBD2, 6 bases. Trimming removed 3 bases at V and 0 bases at J, with 9 bases between. The CDR3 runs to 14 residues. Looked up from germline, CDR1 is ENHRY and CDR2 is SYGVKD. DNA for the CDR3: TGTGCCATCAGTGAAGTGGGGGGCTCCTACGAGCAGTACTTC. This codes for CAISEVGGSYEQYF.

The V gene is TRBV3-1 (or the pseudogene TRBV3-2), the J gene TRBJ1-2; 7 nucleotides align to TRBD1. The length of the CDR3 is 14 residues. The J segment lost 8 bases and the V segment lost 0 bases, leaving 6 bases of the junction unmatched. CDR1 and CDR2 (germline): LGHDT, YNNKEL (reference sequence). CDR3: CASSQDAGGRGYTF. The CDR3 bases are TGTGCCAGCAGCCAAGATGCAGGGGGGCGAGGCTACACCTTC.

This clone has just a few counts. Different DNA sequences within this sample yield the same CDR3. The chain is built from TRBV6-5 and TRBJ1-6; possibly TRBD1 for D (5 bases). The V gene's germline CDR1 is MNHEY and CDR2 SVGAGI. The CDR3 spans 13 residues. V lost 2 bases to trimming and J lost 6 bases, with 5 bases between them. The CDR3 DNA reads as TGTGCCAGCAGTTACGGGGCTAATTCACCCCTCCACTTT. Its translation is CASSYGANSPLHF.

The rearrangement joins TRBV2 to TRBJ1-5; D might be TRBD1 (5 bases). V was cut by 1 base and J by 5 bases, with 9 bases left in between. The CDR3 sequence is 14 residues long. Per the germline V gene, CDR1 is SNHLY and CDR2 is FYNNEI. DNA of the CDR3: TGTGCCAGCAGTGAAGGCGGGGGTGATCAGCCCCAGCATTTT. As protein: CASSEGGGDQPQHF.

V is TRBV7-9 and J is TRBJ1-1; D is ambiguous. This CDR3 has 12 amino acids. Trimming pared 5 bases from V and 4 bases from J, leaving 8 bases between. The V gene's germline CDR1 is SEHNR and CDR2 FQNEAQ (reference sequence). The CDR3 DNA sequence: TGTGCCAGCAGCCACGCGGGCACTGAAGCTTTCTTT. Protein: CASSHAGTEAFF.

This clone appeared a single time. The CDR3 protein is CASSLAPSTDTQYF. The CDR3 DNA follows: TGTGCCAGCAGCTTAGCGCCGAGCACAGATACGCAGTATTTT. The chain combines TRBV11-3 with TRBJ2-3, with D unclear. V was pared by 1 base and J by 0 bases, with 5 bases between. CDR1 is SGHNT, CDR2 YENEEA, per germline. The CDR3 covers 14 residues.

V gene TRBV2 combines with J gene TRBJ1-4; D call uncertain. This CDR3 is built from 14 residues. The germline CDR1 and CDR2 sequences are SNHLY and FYNNEI. V lost 7 bases to trimming and J lost 7 bases, with 16 bases between them. The CDR3: CASTDPQVAEKLFF. CDR3 DNA sequence: TGTGCCAGCACCGATCCCCAAGTAGCTGAAAAACTGTTTTTT.

V and J are TRBV6-5 and TRBJ1-5; D gene uncertain. CDR3 size: 12 residues. Trimming removed 7 bases from V and 6 bases from J, with 10 bases in between. CDR1 is MNHEY, CDR2 SVGAGI, per germline. CDR3 region: CASTSLGQPQHF. The CDR3 DNA sequence: TGTGCCAGCACAAGTCTGGGTCAGCCCCAGCATTTT.

The chain couples TRBV30 to TRBJ2-7; D is possibly TRBD1 or TRBD2 (5 bases each). This CDR3 has 13 residues. The V gene lost 3 bases and the J gene lost 3 bases, with 12 bases spanning the gap. The germline gives CDR1 GTSNPN, CDR2 SVGIG (reference sequence). CDR3 protein: CAWRLERGYEQYF. CDR3 DNA sequence: TGTGCCTGGAGATTAGAGAGGGGCTACGAGCAGTACTTC.

This clone appeared a few times. The chain couples TRBV19 to TRBJ2-7; 7 nucleotides match TRBD1. Per the germline V gene, CDR1 is LNHDA and CDR2 is SQIVND (reference sequence). Trimming took 6 bases from V and 2 from J; bases not matched to a gene: 4. This CDR3 region has 13 residues. The CDR3 sequence: CASRRGQTYEQYF. The CDR3 coding sequence is TGTGCCAGTAGACGGGGACAGACCTACGAGCAGTACTTC.

The CDR3 coding sequence is TGTGCCAGTAGGAATATCCAGGGGGACGAGCAGTACTTC. This sequence encodes CASRNIQGDEQYF. The V and J genes are TRBV19 and TRBJ2-7; 7 nucleotides agree with TRBD1. CDR3 size: 13 residues. After removal of 6 bases from V and 5 bases from J, the junction contained 7 bases not matched to a gene. Germline V gene lookup returns CDR1 LNHDA and CDR2 SQIVND (reference sequence).

About this clone: A junction end diverges from the germline sequence, so it may reflect a read error. The chain uses TRBV6-5 and TRBJ2-1, with D uncertain. The CDR3 is 15 residues long. CDR1 and CDR2 (germline): MNHEY, SVGAGI. CDR3 bases: TGTGCCAGCAGATACTCTGAAAACTCCTACAATGAGCAGTTCTTC. Amino acid sequence: CASRYSENSYNEQFF.

Of note for this clone: Relative to the germline gene, one junction end is altered; a read error may explain this. The V gene is TRBV7-7, the J gene TRBJ2-5, with TRBD2 matching 11 bases. Germline values: CDR1 SSHAT, CDR2 FNYEAQ (reference sequence). This CDR3 has 15 amino acids. CDR3 in DNA: TGTGCTAGCAGCTTAGACGGGACTAGCGGAGAGACCCAGTACTTC. This sequence encodes CASSLDGTSGETQYF.

The gene calls are TRBV28 and TRBJ1-6, with D possibly matching TRBD1 (5 bases). This CDR3 is 16 amino acids long. V gave up 2 bases and J gave up 0 bases, with 8 bases separating them. Germline CDR1 reads MDHEN; CDR2 reads SYDVKM. The CDR3 DNA sequence: TGTGCCAGCAGTTTAGGGGGGAGCTCCTATAATTCACCCCTCCACTTT. Encoded protein: CASSLGGSSYNSPLHF. The variable domain in full, completed from reference TRBV28 and TRBJ1-6, reads DVKVTQSSRYLVKRTGEKVFLECVQDMDHENMFWYRQDPGLGLRLIYFSYDVKMKEKGDIPEGYSVSREKKERFSLILESASTNQTSMYLCASSLGGSSYNSPLHFGNGTRLTVT.

In its sample, this clone was seen a few times. V gene TRBV3-1 (or the pseudogene TRBV3-2) combines with J gene TRBJ2-3; D not resolved. Per the germline V gene, CDR1 is LGHDT and CDR2 is YNNKEL (reference sequence). The CDR3 extends over 15 amino acids. Trimming removed 5 bases at V and 2 bases at J, with 14 bases between. The CDR3 protein is CASSVSSSSTDTQYF. CDR3 nucleotides: TGTGCCAGCAGCGTTTCTTCATCATCCACAGATACGCAGTATTTT.

The gene calls are TRBV25-1 and TRBJ2-2; a weak D match, TRBD1 (6 bases). Trimming pared 7 bases from V and 7 bases from J, leaving 13 bases between. This CDR3 is built from 13 residues. Per germline, CDR1 MGHDK and CDR2 SYGVNS. CDR3 nucleotide sequence: TGTGCCAGCATTCAGGGGATAGGCGGGGAGCTGTTTTTT. Its translation is CASIQGIGGELFF.

This clone appeared a few times. The chain links TRBV24-1 to TRBJ2-7; D is unresolved. The CDR3 is 13 residues long. Germline V lookup: CDR1 KGHDR, CDR2 SFDVKD. The V gene lost 9 bases and the J gene lost 5 bases, with 16 bases spanning the gap. This chain's CDR3 is CATPPRPYDEQYF. In DNA form, the CDR3 reads TGTGCCACCCCCCCCCGGCCTTACGACGAGCAGTACTTC.

With regard to this clone: One end of the junction is discordant with germline, which a read error may explain. J is TRBJ2-1 and V is TRBV18; D possibly corresponds to TRBD1 (6 bases). Germline lookup yields CDR1 KGHSH and CDR2 LQKENI. The CDR3 length is 12 residues. DNA of the CDR3: TGTGCCAGCCGAACAGGGTACAGTGAGCAGTTCTTC. As protein: CASRTGYSEQFF. The whole variable domain, remainder taken from reference TRBV18 and TRBJ2-1, is NAGVMQNPRHLVRRRGQEARLRCSPMKGHSHVYWYRQLPEEGLKFMVYLQKENIIDESGMPKERFSAEFPKEGPSILRIQQVVRGDSAAYFCASRTGYSEQFFGPGTRLTVL.

This clone was recorded only once. The chain employs TRBV9 and TRBJ2-3; possibly TRBD2 for D (5 bases). CDR3 size: 15 residues. CDR1 is SGDLS and CDR2 is YYNGEE in the germline V gene. The V and J ends lost 5 bases and 0 bases respectively, with 13 bases between them. The CDR3 region is CASSPPDFSTDTQYF. The CDR3 coding sequence is TGTGCCAGCAGTCCTCCGGACTTTAGCACAGATACGCAGTATTTT.

CDR3 in DNA: TGTGCCAGCACCCAGGGGGCCTCTAATGAAAAACTGTTTTTT. Translating it yields CASTQGASNEKLFF. This chain joins TRBV3-1 (or the pseudogene TRBV3-2) and TRBJ1-4; 8 bases agree with TRBD1. V trimming: 7 bases; J trimming: 3 bases; junction bases outside the gene matches: 4. The germline gives CDR1 LGHDT, CDR2 YNNKEL (reference sequence). The CDR3 has 14 residues.

J is TRBJ2-5 and V is TRBV4-1; D may match TRBD1 or TRBD2 (5 bases each). The CDR3 runs to 14 residues. CDR1 and CDR2 from the germline V gene are MGHRA and YSYEKL. V lost 1 base and J 5 bases, leaving 11 bases between the germline ends. Here the CDR3 reads CASSQVGVGETQYF. In nucleotides, the CDR3 is TGCGCCAGCAGCCAAGTGGGGGTAGGGGAGACCCAGTACTTC.

This CDR3 is CASSPPGQGPEQYF. DNA of the CDR3: TGTGCCAGCAGCCCTCCGGGACAGGGGCCCGAGCAGTACTTC. This chain joins TRBV7-9 and TRBJ2-7; 10 nucleotides line up with TRBD1. Per germline, CDR1 SEHNR and CDR2 FQNEAQ (reference sequence). The CDR3 runs 14 residues. V shed 5 bases, J shed 6 bases, and the junction held 7 bases outside the gene matches. The full variable domain, with the rest looked up from reference TRBV7-9 and TRBJ2-7, is DTGVSQNPRHKITKRGQNVTFRCDPISEHNRLYWYRQTLGQGPEFLTYFQNEAQLEKSRLLSDRFSAERPKGSFSTLEIQRTEQGDSAMYLCASSPPGQGPEQYFGPGTRLTVT.

V gene TRBV20-1 combines with J gene TRBJ1-6; 12 bases are shared with TRBD1. Germline CDR1 DFQATT, CDR2 SNEGSKA (reference sequence). V shed 3 bases and J 10 bases; nucleotides not matched to a gene: 4. This CDR3 region has 14 residues. CDR3 sequence: CSASGDRGQSPLHF. The CDR3 DNA reads as TGCAGTGCTAGTGGGGACAGGGGGCAATCACCCCTCCACTTT.

The chain joins TRBV11-2 to TRBJ1-6; D unclear. Germline V gene data show CDR1 as SGHAT and CDR2 as FQNNGV. The CDR3 sequence is 13 residues long. Trimming took off 4 bases at V and 6 bases at J, with 7 bases between the two ends. As DNA, the CDR3 is TGTGCCAGCAGCTATGGGATTAATTCACCCCTCCACTTT. Encoded protein: CASSYGINSPLHF.